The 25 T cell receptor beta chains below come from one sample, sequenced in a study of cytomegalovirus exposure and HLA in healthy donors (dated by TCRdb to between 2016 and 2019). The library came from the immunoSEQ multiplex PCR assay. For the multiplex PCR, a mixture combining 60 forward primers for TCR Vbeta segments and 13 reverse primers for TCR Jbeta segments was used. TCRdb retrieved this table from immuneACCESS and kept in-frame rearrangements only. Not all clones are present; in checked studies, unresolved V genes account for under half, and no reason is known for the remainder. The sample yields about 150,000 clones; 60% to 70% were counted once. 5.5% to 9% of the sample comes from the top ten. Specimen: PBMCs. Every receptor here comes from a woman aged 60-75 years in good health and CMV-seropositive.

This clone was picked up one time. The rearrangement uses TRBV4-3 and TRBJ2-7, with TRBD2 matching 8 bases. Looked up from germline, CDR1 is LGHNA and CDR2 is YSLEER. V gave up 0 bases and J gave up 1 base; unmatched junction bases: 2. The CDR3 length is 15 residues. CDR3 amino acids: CASSQDREGSYEQYF. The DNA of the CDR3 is TGCGCCAGCAGCCAAGATCGGGAGGGTTCCTACGAGCAGTACTTC.

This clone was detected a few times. The CDR3 nucleotides read TGTGCCAGCAGTGGGAAGTGGAGGAACAGCTACGAGCAGTACTTC. Translation gives CASSGKWRNSYEQYF. This chain joins TRBV2 and TRBJ2-7, with a possible D match to TRBD2 (5 bases). CDR3 length: 15 residues. The germline V and J ends were trimmed by 4 bases and 3 bases, with 16 bases remaining between them. CDR1 and CDR2 from the germline V gene are SNHLY and FYNNEI.

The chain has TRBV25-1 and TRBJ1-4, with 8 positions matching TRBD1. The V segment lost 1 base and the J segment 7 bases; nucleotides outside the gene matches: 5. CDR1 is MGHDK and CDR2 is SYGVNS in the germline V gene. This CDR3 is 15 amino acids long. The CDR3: CASSESRGLSEKLFF. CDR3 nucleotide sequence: TGTGCCAGCAGTGAATCCAGGGGGCTTAGTGAAAAACTGTTTTTT.

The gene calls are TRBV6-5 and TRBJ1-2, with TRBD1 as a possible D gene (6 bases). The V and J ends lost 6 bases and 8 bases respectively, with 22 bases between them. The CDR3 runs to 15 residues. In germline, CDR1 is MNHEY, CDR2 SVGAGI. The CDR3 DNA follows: TGTGCCAGCAGCCCGGTAGCGGGGGCAGGTCGGGGCTACACCTTC. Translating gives CASSPVAGAGRGYTF.

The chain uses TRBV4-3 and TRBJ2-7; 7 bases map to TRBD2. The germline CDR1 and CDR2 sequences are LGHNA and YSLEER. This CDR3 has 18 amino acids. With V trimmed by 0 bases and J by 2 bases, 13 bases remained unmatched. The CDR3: CASSQDTGLGLETYEQYF. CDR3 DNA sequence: TGCGCCAGCAGCCAAGATACAGGTTTAGGACTAGAGACCTACGAGCAGTACTTC.

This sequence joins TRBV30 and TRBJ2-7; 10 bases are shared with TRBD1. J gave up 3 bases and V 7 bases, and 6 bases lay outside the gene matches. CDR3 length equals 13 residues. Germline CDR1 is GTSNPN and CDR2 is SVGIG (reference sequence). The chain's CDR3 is CAFSRDRGYEQYF. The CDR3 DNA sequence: TGTGCCTTCTCCCGGGACAGGGGCTACGAGCAGTACTTC.

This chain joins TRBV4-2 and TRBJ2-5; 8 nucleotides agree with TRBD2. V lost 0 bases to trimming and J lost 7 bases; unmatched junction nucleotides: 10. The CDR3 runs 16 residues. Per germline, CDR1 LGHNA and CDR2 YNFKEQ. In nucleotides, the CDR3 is TGTGCCAGCAGCCAAGATGGAAGCGGGAGCCCGGGGACCCAGTACTTC. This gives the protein CASSQDGSGSPGTQYF.

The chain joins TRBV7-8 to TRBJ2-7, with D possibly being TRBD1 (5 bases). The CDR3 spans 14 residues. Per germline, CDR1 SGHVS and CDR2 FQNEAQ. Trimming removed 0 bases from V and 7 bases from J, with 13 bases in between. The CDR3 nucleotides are TGTGCCAGCAGCTTAGCGGACCGGTCAGGGGAGCAGTACTTC. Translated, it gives CASSLADRSGEQYF.

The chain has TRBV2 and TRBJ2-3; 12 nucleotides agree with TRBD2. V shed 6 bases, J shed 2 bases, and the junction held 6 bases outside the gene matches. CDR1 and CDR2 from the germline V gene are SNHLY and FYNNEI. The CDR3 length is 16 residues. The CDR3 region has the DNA TGTGCCAGCAGGTCAGGACTAGCGGGGACCACAGATACGCAGTATTTT. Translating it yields CASRSGLAGTTDTQYF. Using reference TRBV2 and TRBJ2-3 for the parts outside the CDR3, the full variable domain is EPEVTQTPSHQVTQMGQEVILRCVPISNHLYFYWYRQILGQKVEFLVSFYNNEISEKSEIFDDQFSVERPDGSNFTLKIRSTKLEDSAMYFCASRSGLAGTTDTQYFGPGTRLTVL.

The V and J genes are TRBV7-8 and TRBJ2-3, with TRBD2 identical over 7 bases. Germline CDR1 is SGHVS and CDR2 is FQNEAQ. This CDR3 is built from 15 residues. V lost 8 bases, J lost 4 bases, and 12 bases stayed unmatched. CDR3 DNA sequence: TGTGCCAGCTGCGAGTACTATCTAGCGGCAGATACGCAGTATTTT. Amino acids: CASCEYYLAADTQYF.

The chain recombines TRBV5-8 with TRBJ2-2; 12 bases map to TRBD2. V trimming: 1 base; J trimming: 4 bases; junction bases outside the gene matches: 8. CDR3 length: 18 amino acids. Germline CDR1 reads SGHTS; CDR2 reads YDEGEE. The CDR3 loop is CASSLRTSGERGTGELFF. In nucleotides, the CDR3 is TGTGCCAGCAGCTTGAGGACTAGCGGGGAGCGGGGCACCGGGGAGCTGTTTTTT.

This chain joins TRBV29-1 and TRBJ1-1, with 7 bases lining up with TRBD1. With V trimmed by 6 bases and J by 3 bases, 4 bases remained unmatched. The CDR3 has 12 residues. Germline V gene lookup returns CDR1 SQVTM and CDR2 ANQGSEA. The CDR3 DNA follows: TGCAGCGTATTCACAGGGGACACTGAAGCTTTCTTT. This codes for CSVFTGDTEAFF. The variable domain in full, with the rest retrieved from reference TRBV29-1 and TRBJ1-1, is SAVISQKPSRDICQRGTSLTIQCQVDSQVTMMFWYRQQPGQSLTLIATANQGSEATYESGFVIDKFPISRPNLTFSTLTVSNMSPEDSSIYLCSVFTGDTEAFFGQGTRLTVV.

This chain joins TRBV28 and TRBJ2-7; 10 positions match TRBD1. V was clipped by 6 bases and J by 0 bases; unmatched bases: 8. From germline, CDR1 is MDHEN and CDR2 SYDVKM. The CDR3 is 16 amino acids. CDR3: CASSKPDRGLSYEQYF. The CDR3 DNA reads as TGTGCCAGCAGCAAGCCCGACAGGGGGCTCTCCTACGAGCAGTACTTC.

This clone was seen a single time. CDR3 DNA sequence: TGTGCCAGCAGCCTTAGCCCTTCTGGGGGGACTGAAGCTTTCTTT. This codes for CASSLSPSGGTEAFF. The V gene is TRBV9, the J gene TRBJ1-1; possible D gene TRBD1, 5 bases. Trimming removed 4 bases from V and 5 bases from J, with 18 bases in between. The CDR3 contains 15 residues. Per germline, CDR1 SGDLS and CDR2 YYNGEE.

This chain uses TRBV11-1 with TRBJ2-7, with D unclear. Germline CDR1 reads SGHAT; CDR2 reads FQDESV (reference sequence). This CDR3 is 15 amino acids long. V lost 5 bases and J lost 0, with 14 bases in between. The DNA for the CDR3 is TGTGCCAGCAGCCTTACTTCGACACACTCCTACGAGCAGTACTTC. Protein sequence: CASSLTSTHSYEQYF.

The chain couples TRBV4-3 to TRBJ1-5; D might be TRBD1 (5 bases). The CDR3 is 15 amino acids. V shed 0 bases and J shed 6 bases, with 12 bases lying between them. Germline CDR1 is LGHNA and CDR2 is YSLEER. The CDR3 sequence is CASSQDLRGSQPQHF. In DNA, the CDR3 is TGCGCCAGCAGCCAAGATTTAAGGGGCAGTCAGCCCCAGCATTTT.

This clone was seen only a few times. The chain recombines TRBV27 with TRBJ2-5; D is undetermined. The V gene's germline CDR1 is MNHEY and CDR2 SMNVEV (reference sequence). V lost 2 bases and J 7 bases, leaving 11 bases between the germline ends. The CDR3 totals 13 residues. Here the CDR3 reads CASSLTRQRTQYF. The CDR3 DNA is TGTGCCAGCAGTTTAACGCGGCAGAGGACCCAGTACTTC.

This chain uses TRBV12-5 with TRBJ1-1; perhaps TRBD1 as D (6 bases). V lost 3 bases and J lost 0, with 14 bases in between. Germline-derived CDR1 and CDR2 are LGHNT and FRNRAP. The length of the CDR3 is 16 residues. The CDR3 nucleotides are TGTGCTAGTGGTTTAAGGCAGGGGTCCTTGAACACTGAAGCTTTCTTT. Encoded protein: CASGLRQGSLNTEAFF.

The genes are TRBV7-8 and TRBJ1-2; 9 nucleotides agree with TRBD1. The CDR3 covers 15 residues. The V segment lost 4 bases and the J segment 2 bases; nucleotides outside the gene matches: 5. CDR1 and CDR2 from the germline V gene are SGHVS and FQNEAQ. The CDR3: CASSSTGGANYGYTF. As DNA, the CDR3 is TGTGCCAGCAGCTCAACAGGGGGCGCCAACTATGGCTACACCTTC.

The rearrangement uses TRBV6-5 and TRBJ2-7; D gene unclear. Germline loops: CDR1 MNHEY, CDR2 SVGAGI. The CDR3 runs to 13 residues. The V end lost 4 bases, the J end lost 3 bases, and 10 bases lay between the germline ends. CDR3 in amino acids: CASSSRHLYEQYF. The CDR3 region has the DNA TGTGCCAGCAGTTCGAGACACCTCTACGAGCAGTACTTC.

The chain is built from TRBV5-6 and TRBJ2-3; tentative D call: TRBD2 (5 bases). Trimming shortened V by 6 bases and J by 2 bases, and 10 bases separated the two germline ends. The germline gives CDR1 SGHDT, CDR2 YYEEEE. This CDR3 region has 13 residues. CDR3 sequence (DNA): TGTGCCAGCACCGGGATAGCCACAGATACGCAGTATTTT. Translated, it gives CASTGIATDTQYF.

CDR3 bases: TGTGCCAGCAGCCTAGACGGCGGCAACTACGAGCAGTACTTC. Its translation: CASSLDGGNYEQYF. The chain combines TRBV7-3 with TRBJ2-7; D not resolved. The CDR3 has 14 amino acids. Germline CDR1 is SGHTA and CDR2 is FQGTGA. V lost 5 bases and J 3 bases, leaving 14 bases between the germline ends.

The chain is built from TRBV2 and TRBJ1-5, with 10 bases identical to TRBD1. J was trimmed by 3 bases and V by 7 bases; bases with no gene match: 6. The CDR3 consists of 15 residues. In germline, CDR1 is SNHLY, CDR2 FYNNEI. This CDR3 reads CASNPGTGDNQPQHF. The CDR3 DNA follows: TGTGCCAGCAATCCCGGGACAGGGGACAATCAGCCCCAGCATTTT.

As DNA, the CDR3 is TGCGCCAGCAGCCAAGCACTATCCGGCGTAAGTGAAAAACTGTTTTTT. It is translated as CASSQALSGVSEKLFF. V is TRBV4-3 and J is TRBJ1-4, with D uncertain. The CDR3 is 16 amino acids. V was pared by 1 base and J by 7 bases, with 16 bases between. The germline V gene encodes CDR1 LGHNA and CDR2 YSLEER.

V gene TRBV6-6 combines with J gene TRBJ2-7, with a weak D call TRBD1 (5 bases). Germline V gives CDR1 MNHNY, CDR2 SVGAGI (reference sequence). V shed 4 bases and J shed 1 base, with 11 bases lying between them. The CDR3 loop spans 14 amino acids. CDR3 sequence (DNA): TGTGCCAGCAGTTCGATGACAGCGTCCTACGAGCAGTACTTC. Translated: CASSSMTASYEQYF.